This T cell receptor beta chain originates from a study of T cell responses to AZD1222 COVID-19 vaccine. Study details: Pooled samples include second doses given at about 4 or 12 weeks.

The V end lost 1 base, the J end lost 2 bases, and 21 bases lay between the germline ends. Looked up from germline, CDR1 is SGHVS and CDR2 is FQNEAQ. This CDR3 is built from 18 residues. TCRdb keeps only in-frame clones here, not all; method: immunoSEQ multiplex PCR. The sample contains fewer than 120,000 clones, over 75% of which appear only once. Whole-study results and caveats: White British ancestry dominated among donors, who included more females, and clonal diversity was possibly underestimated.

Regarding this clone: Its antigen is unknown.

The sample in question was peripheral blood, obtained on day 0 of AZD1222 vaccination. This TCR derives from an adult in good health. The rearrangement links TRBV7-8 to TRBJ2-7; D may be TRBD2 (6 bases). The CDR3 loop is CASSLVDLGASVTYEQYF. The DNA of the CDR3 is TGTGCCAGCAGCTTAGTCGATTTGGGTGCTAGCGTAACCTACGAGCAGTACTTC. Full variable domain (missing parts from reference TRBV7-8 and TRBJ2-7): GAGVSQSPRYKVAKRGQDVALRCDPISGHVSLFWYQQALGQGPEFLTYFQNEAQLDKSGLPSDRFFAERPEGSVSTLKIQRTQQEDSAVYLCASSLVDLGASVTYEQYFGPGTRLTVT.